This T cell receptor beta chain was sequenced during a study of human T cells and chemical hapten exposure. General observations from the study: The formation of large CDR3 similarity clusters by expanded TCRs significantly exceeded that of controls.

This clonotype was detected only a few times. No antigen is known for it. TCRdb re-derived calls from the RACE reads in MiXCR, one entry per CDR3 protein. The data show more than 100,000 distinct CDR3 sequences, with approximately 15% seen just once and around 0.99% held by the top ten. The time point here: patch test 1, 2 weeks after DPC sensitization. Sample treatment: therapeutic diphenylcyclopropenone sensitization with weekly scalp DPC. The TCR was taken from a man between 18 and 29 years old with alopecia areata. Some clones in this sample may be carry-over from other donors' samples. Sequences were derived from whole blood, sampled in connection with sensitization to the hapten diphenylcyclopropenone (DPC).

CDR3 sequence: CASSYSHRVRRDTQYF. CDR3 coding DNA: TGTGCCAGCAGTTACTCACACAGGGTTAGGCGGGATACGCAGTATTTT. The chain recombines TRBV6-2 or TRBV6-3 with TRBJ2-3; tentatively, D is TRBD1 (6 bases). The germline V gene has CDR1 MNHEY and CDR2 SVGEGT. Trimming removed 0 bases from V and 6 bases from J, with 16 bases in between. CDR3 length equals 16 residues.